This T cell receptor beta chain stems from a study of T cells in Graves' hyperthyroidism and ophthalmopathy. Uncontrolled infection, other autoimmune disease, pregnancy or lactation led to exclusion. About this clonotype itself: Its antigen is unidentified.

Researchers amplified the TCR beta CDR3 regions from RNA transcripts. The primer set for the first-round RT-PCR of the TCR CDR3 was HTBI. TCRdb recomputed calls from the multiplex PCR reads with MiXCR, one row per CDR3 protein. The sample records 600,000 to 650,000 distinct CDR3 sequences, under 25% being singletons. The CDR3 contains 15 residues. Per germline, CDR1 MGHRA and CDR2 YSYEKL. Trimming cost V 2 bases and J 2 bases; bases outside gene matches: 4. Study findings and constraints: Ophthalmopathy, which appeared later, was predicted by the model a median roughly 6.6 months before onset.

V gene TRBV4-1 combines with J gene TRBJ2-7, with 9 bases aligning to TRBD1. The sequence derives from a young man with Graves' ophthalmopathy. Sample: blood. CDR3 nucleotides: TGCGCCAGCAGCCAAACCGGGACAGGGACCTACGAGCAGTACTTC. Amino acid sequence: CASSQTGTGTYEQYF.